Listed below are T cell receptor beta chains from one sample, sequenced in a study of long-term antiretroviral therapy in people with HIV. TCRdb keeps only in-frame clones here, not all; method: immunoSEQ multiplex PCR. The table has 25,000 to 30,000 clones, approximately 93% seen once; the top ten hold approximately 6.8%. The material was unsorted PBMCs, obtained approximately 6.3 years after starting antiretroviral therapy. The receptors here all came from a middle-aged woman with HIV. CDR3s include the opening cysteine and the closing phenylalanine or tryptophan. A D gene is named only where the DNA matches it firmly. Size values are once, few and many counts, or a class for expanded clones, and some rows have none.

j_call: TRBJ1-2
d_call: -
clone_size: -
v_call: TRBV19
cdr3_aa: CASSRNARTNYGYTF
cdr3_nt: TGTGCCAGTAGTAGGAACGCTCGGACTAACTATGGCTACACCTTC

j_call: TRBJ1-2
d_call: -
clone_size: -
v_call: TRBV7-9
cdr3_aa: CASSLAGFYGYTF
cdr3_nt: TGTGCCAGCAGCTTAGCCGGTTTCTATGGCTACACCTTC

j_call: TRBJ2-7
d_call: -
clone_size: once
v_call: TRBV5-5
cdr3_aa: CASSLTSFYEQYF
cdr3_nt: TGTGCCAGCAGCTTGACTAGCTTCTACGAGCAGTACTTC

j_call: TRBJ1-6
d_call: -
clone_size: -
v_call: TRBV7-9
cdr3_aa: CASSLGQGTSPLHF
cdr3_nt: TGTGCCAGCAGCTTAGGGCAGGGAACTTCACCCCTCCACTTT

j_call: TRBJ2-7
d_call: TRBD1
clone_size: -
v_call: TRBV6-6
cdr3_aa: CASSDSDRSDEQYF
cdr3_nt: TGTGCCAGCAGCGACTCGGACAGGTCCGACGAGCAGTACTTC

j_call: TRBJ1-2
d_call: -
clone_size: -
v_call: TRBV5-7
cdr3_aa: CASATGWSGYTF
cdr3_nt: TGTGCCAGCGCCACGGGTTGGTCTGGCTACACCTTC

j_call: TRBJ2-2
d_call: -
clone_size: few
v_call: TRBV6-6
cdr3_aa: CASGGLNPGELFF
cdr3_nt: TGTGCCAGCGGGGGGTTAAATCCCGGGGAGCTGTTTTTT

j_call: TRBJ1-2
d_call: TRBD1
clone_size: once
v_call: TRBV28
cdr3_aa: CASRPQDRAFGYTF
cdr3_nt: TGTGCCAGCAGACCCCAGGACAGGGCGTTTGGCTACACCTTC

j_call: TRBJ1-1
d_call: -
clone_size: -
v_call: TRBV30
cdr3_aa: CAWSLGGNTEAFF
cdr3_nt: TGTGCCTGGAGTTTGGGGGGGAACACTGAAGCTTTCTTT

j_call: TRBJ1-1
d_call: TRBD1
clone_size: -
v_call: TRBV5-6
cdr3_aa: CASSWTGRNTEAFF
cdr3_nt: TGTGCCAGCAGCTGGACAGGGAGGAACACTGAAGCTTTCTTT

j_call: TRBJ2-5
d_call: TRBD2
clone_size: -
v_call: TRBV19
cdr3_aa: CASSITSGGAAETQYF
cdr3_nt: TGTGCCAGTAGTATAACTAGCGGGGGGGCCGCAGAGACCCAGTACTTC

j_call: TRBJ1-2
d_call: TRBD1
clone_size: -
v_call: TRBV15
cdr3_aa: CATSREGAGQGAGYGYTF
cdr3_nt: TGTGCCACCAGCAGAGAAGGGGCGGGACAGGGGGCCGGCTATGGCTACACCTTC

j_call: TRBJ2-5
d_call: -
clone_size: once
v_call: TRBV5-1
cdr3_aa: CASRPGNLLETQYF
cdr3_nt: TGCGCCAGCAGGCCGGGAAACTTGCTAGAGACCCAGTACTTC

j_call: TRBJ2-7
d_call: TRBD1
clone_size: -
v_call: TRBV2
cdr3_aa: CASSLDRVPSYEQYF
cdr3_nt: TGTGCCAGCAGTCTCGACAGGGTCCCTTCCTACGAGCAGTACTTC

j_call: TRBJ1-5
d_call: -
clone_size: few
v_call: TRBV29-1
cdr3_aa: CSVGEDQPQHF
cdr3_nt: TGCAGCGTTGGAGAGGATCAGCCCCAGCATTTT

j_call: TRBJ1-1
d_call: -
clone_size: -
v_call: TRBV7-9
cdr3_aa: CASSLMSTEAFF
cdr3_nt: TGTGCCAGCAGCTTAATGAGCACTGAAGCTTTCTTT

j_call: TRBJ1-2
d_call: -
clone_size: -
v_call: TRBV7-2
cdr3_aa: CASSQTGNDYTF
cdr3_nt: TGTGCCAGCAGCCAGACCGGGAATGACTACACCTTC

j_call: TRBJ1-2
d_call: TRBD1
clone_size: -
v_call: TRBV5-6
cdr3_aa: CASSGEGQGGNYGYTF
cdr3_nt: TGTGCCAGCAGCGGGGAGGGACAGGGTGGCAACTATGGCTACACCTTC

j_call: TRBJ2-1
d_call: -
clone_size: -
v_call: TRBV30
cdr3_aa: CAWSEGGEQFF
cdr3_nt: TGTGCCTGGAGTGAGGGGGGTGAGCAGTTCTTC

j_call: TRBJ2-1
d_call: -
clone_size: -
v_call: TRBV5-1
cdr3_aa: CASSLKVEQFF
cdr3_nt: TGCGCCAGCAGTTTAAAAGTTGAGCAGTTCTTC

j_call: TRBJ1-2
d_call: TRBD1
clone_size: -
v_call: TRBV5-1
cdr3_aa: CASSTRTGDYGYTF
cdr3_nt: TGCGCCAGCAGCACCCGGACAGGAGACTATGGCTACACCTTC

j_call: TRBJ2-2
d_call: -
clone_size: -
v_call: TRBV2
cdr3_aa: CASTGTTNTGELFF
cdr3_nt: TGTGCCAGCACCGGGACGACGAACACCGGGGAGCTGTTTTTT

j_call: TRBJ1-2
d_call: -
clone_size: once
v_call: TRBV19
cdr3_aa: CASSPSGYGYTF
cdr3_nt: TGTGCCAGTAGCCCTAGTGGGTATGGCTACACCTTC

j_call: TRBJ1-4
d_call: -
clone_size: -
v_call: TRBV11-2
cdr3_aa: CASSLVRGEEKLFF
cdr3_nt: TGTGCCAGCAGCTTAGTCCGGGGAGAAGAAAAACTGTTTTTT

j_call: TRBJ2-3
d_call: -
clone_size: -
v_call: TRBV2
cdr3_aa: CASSEAGKDTQYF
cdr3_nt: TGTGCCAGCAGTGAAGCCGGTAAAGATACGCAGTATTTT

j_call: TRBJ1-2
d_call: -
clone_size: -
v_call: TRBV19
cdr3_aa: CASSNDYGYTF
cdr3_nt: TGTGCCAGTAGCAACGACTATGGCTACACCTTC

j_call: TRBJ1-1
d_call: -
clone_size: -
v_call: TRBV9
cdr3_aa: CASSVGVTGNTEAFF
cdr3_nt: TGTGCCAGCAGCGTAGGGGTAACAGGGAACACTGAAGCTTTCTTT

j_call: TRBJ1-2
d_call: -
clone_size: -
v_call: TRBV6-5
cdr3_aa: CASRGLVIDGYTF
cdr3_nt: TGTGCCAGCAGAGGGTTGGTGATAGATGGCTACACCTTC

j_call: TRBJ1-2
d_call: -
clone_size: once
v_call: TRBV9
cdr3_aa: CASSVGRGGYGYTF
cdr3_nt: TGTGCCAGCAGCGTAGGCAGGGGCGGCTATGGCTACACCTTC